This TCR beta chain was identified during a study of T cells of healthy individuals. TCRdb itself ran the 5' RACE reads through MiXCR, one entry per CDR3 protein. The table lists around 53,000 distinct CDR3 sequences, under 15% of them singletons. V trimming: 5 bases; J trimming: 9 bases; junction bases outside the gene matches: 13. The CDR3 totals 15 residues. Per germline, CDR1 LNHDA and CDR2 SQIVND (reference sequence). The TCR comes from a human donor in good health. V is TRBV19 and J is TRBJ2-1, with 7 bases matching TRBD2. For the CDR3, the DNA is TGTGCCAGTAGTTTAGCTGCGACTAGCTTGGGTGAGCAGTTCTTC. Translating it yields CASSLAATSLGEQFF.